The rows below give T cell receptor beta chains drawn from one sample of a study of cytomegalovirus exposure and HLA in healthy donors. The protocol was immunoSEQ multiplex PCR, while the TCRdb copy is restricted to in-frame clones and leaves out a portion. The top ten clones hold approximately 2.9% of a sample with about 130,000 clones, about 78% of them seen once. Specimen: PBMCs. These TCRs come from a human donor in good health. Both conserved end residues are part of each CDR3. A D gene is named only where the DNA matches it firmly. Only part of the rows carry a size: once, few, many, or a class if the clone is expanded.

D gene: -; J gene: TRBJ2-1; clone size: -; V gene: TRBV7-2; CDR3 protein: CASSLERGQYNEQFF; CDR3 DNA: TGTGCCAGCAGCTTAGAACGCGGGCAGTACAATGAGCAGTTCTTC
D gene: -; J gene: TRBJ2-7; clone size: few; V gene: TRBV6-5; CDR3 protein: CASSRTGSYEQYF; CDR3 DNA: TGTGCCAGCAGTCGAACAGGCTCTTACGAGCAGTACTTC
D gene: TRBD1; J gene: TRBJ1-2; clone size: -; V gene: TRBV6-5; CDR3 protein: CASSYLRTGGAYGYTF; CDR3 DNA: TGTGCCAGCAGTTACTTAAGGACAGGGGGCGCTTATGGCTACACCTTC
D gene: -; J gene: TRBJ2-7; clone size: -; V gene: TRBV5-4; CDR3 protein: CASSLGQAPLYEQYF; CDR3 DNA: TGTGCCAGCAGCTTGGGACAGGCTCCCCTCTACGAGCAGTACTTC
D gene: -; J gene: TRBJ1-5; clone size: -; V gene: TRBV19; CDR3 protein: CASSIPGDQPQHF; CDR3 DNA: TGTGCCAGTAGTATACCAGGGGATCAGCCCCAGCATTTT
D gene: -; J gene: TRBJ2-3; clone size: -; V gene: TRBV7-8; CDR3 protein: CASSLARLVGTDTQYF; CDR3 DNA: TGTGCCAGCAGCTTAGCGCGACTAGTCGGGACAGATACGCAGTATTTT
D gene: -; J gene: TRBJ1-6; clone size: -; V gene: TRBV2; CDR3 protein: CASSERDNSPLHF; CDR3 DNA: TGTGCCAGCAGTGAACGGGATAATTCACCCCTCCACTTT
D gene: TRBD1; J gene: TRBJ2-7; clone size: -; V gene: TRBV19; CDR3 protein: CASSIWDRGESYEQYF; CDR3 DNA: TGTGCCAGTAGTATATGGGACAGGGGTGAGTCCTACGAGCAGTACTTC
D gene: TRBD1; J gene: TRBJ2-7; clone size: -; V gene: TRBV29-1; CDR3 protein: CSVEAQGQGLRALSYEQYF; CDR3 DNA: TGCAGCGTTGAAGCCCAAGGACAGGGTCTTAGAGCCTTATCCTACGAGCAGTACTTC
D gene: -; J gene: TRBJ2-7; clone size: -; V gene: TRBV7-2; CDR3 protein: CASSFGLLNYEQYF; CDR3 DNA: TGTGCCAGCAGCTTCGGACTGCTTAATTACGAGCAGTACTTC
D gene: -; J gene: TRBJ1-1; clone size: -; V gene: TRBV7-3; CDR3 protein: CASSLKGPQGAFF; CDR3 DNA: TGTGCCAGCAGCTTAAAGGGACCCCAGGGGGCTTTCTTT
D gene: TRBD1; J gene: TRBJ2-7; clone size: few; V gene: TRBV28; CDR3 protein: CASSFHGTGTYEQYF; CDR3 DNA: TGTGCCAGCAGTTTCCACGGGACAGGTACCTACGAGCAGTACTTC
D gene: -; J gene: TRBJ2-5; clone size: -; V gene: TRBV6-6; CDR3 protein: CASSYAAARETQYF; CDR3 DNA: TGTGCCAGCAGTTACGCGGCCGCCAGAGAGACCCAGTACTTC
D gene: TRBD1; J gene: TRBJ2-1; clone size: once; V gene: TRBV5-1; CDR3 protein: CASSQGQGAYNEQFF; CDR3 DNA: TGCGCCAGCAGCCAAGGACAGGGGGCCTACAATGAGCAGTTCTTC
D gene: TRBD1; J gene: TRBJ1-1; clone size: -; V gene: TRBV7-9; CDR3 protein: CSSSLNSGGTEAFF; CDR3 DNA: TGTTCCAGCAGCTTAAATTCAGGGGGCACTGAAGCTTTCTTT
D gene: -; J gene: TRBJ2-1; clone size: -; V gene: TRBV7-9; CDR3 protein: CSSGLWGANEQFF; CDR3 DNA: TGTTCCAGCGGCCTTTGGGGAGCCAATGAGCAGTTCTTC
D gene: TRBD2; J gene: TRBJ2-2; clone size: few; V gene: TRBV6-4; CDR3 protein: CASRRLAGETGELFF; CDR3 DNA: TGTGCCAGCAGACGACTAGCGGGAGAGACCGGGGAGCTGTTTTTT
D gene: -; J gene: TRBJ2-6; clone size: -; V gene: TRBV6-5; CDR3 protein: CASSHTSSGANVLTF; CDR3 DNA: TGTGCCAGCAGTCATACATCGTCTGGGGCCAACGTCCTGACTTTC
D gene: -; J gene: TRBJ2-2; clone size: -; V gene: TRBV12-2; CDR3 protein: CASRLAPPHKESNTGELFF; CDR3 DNA: TGTGCAAGTCGCTTAGCCCCGCCCCACAAAGAAAGTAACACCGGGGAGCTGTTTTTT
D gene: -; J gene: TRBJ1-1; clone size: -; V gene: TRBV15; CDR3 protein: CATRHRKGKDTEAFF; CDR3 DNA: TGTGCCACCCGCCACAGGAAGGGTAAGGACACTGAAGCTTTCTTT
D gene: -; J gene: TRBJ2-7; clone size: -; V gene: TRBV7-2; CDR3 protein: CASSSTGQSSYEQYF; CDR3 DNA: TGTGCCAGCAGCTCTACAGGACAGTCCTCCTACGAGCAGTACTTC